This T cell receptor beta chain is drawn from a study of response to subunit inactivated influenza vaccine. Overall study results and limits: After each seasonal influenza vaccination, few new T cells are recruited, the authors suggested.

TCRdb re-analysed the RT-PCR reads in MiXCR, keeping a single row per CDR3 protein. There are around 470,000 distinct CDR3 sequences in the sample; approximately 7.8% occur only once, and about an eighth lies in the top ten. This clonotype was found a few times. Its specificity is unknown. Germline-derived CDR1 and CDR2 are SGDLS and YYNGEE. Losses at the gene ends were 0 bases for V and 8 bases for J; bases not matched to a gene: 8. This CDR3 is built from 15 residues. J is TRBJ2-1 and V is TRBV9, with 7 bases that match TRBD2. Sequencing was performed on PBMCs from blood, taken roughly 24 months after vaccination. This receptor was obtained from a man between 50 and 70 years old who received an inactivated influenza vaccine. CDR3 protein: CASSVVSGGKDEQFF. The CDR3 DNA reads TGTGCCAGCAGCGTAGTGTCGGGGGGTAAGGATGAGCAGTTCTTC.